The source of this TCR beta chain is a study of blood T cell repertoires in COVID-19. About the research overall: T cells, B-cell-depleted T cells, or PBMCs supplied cDNA or gDNA.

V was shortened by 1 base and J by 4 bases, with 7 bases between the two germline ends. CDR3 length: 13 residues. Germline V CDR1 and CDR2: KGHSH, LQKENI. Original processing notes: It was from reference gene primer amplification that nucleated cell counts were estimated. Here immunoSEQ multiplex PCR was the method, and the copy in TCRdb shows in-frame clones only, minus some. Clone size and the V and J calls come from that table; the DNA yielded D and trimming. The data contain roughly 130,000 clones, around 87% of them singletons. The sample taken for sequencing was peripheral blood. The origin of this receptor is a woman in her sixties with acute or convalescent COVID-19. The chain carries TRBV18 and TRBJ2-5, with D maybe TRBD2 (5 bases). CDR3: CASSPHAGETQYF. CDR3 in DNA: TGTGCCAGCTCACCACATGCGGGAGAGACCCAGTACTTC.